Listed below are T cell receptor beta chains from one sample, sequenced in a study of shared clonotypes between healthy human individuals. Assay: immunoSEQ multiplex PCR; the TCRdb copy retains only in-frame clones and omits some. The repertoire includes 1.5 million to 2.5 million clones, around 96% of them detected once, and roughly 1.2% sits in the top ten. Sequences were obtained from naive CD8+ T cells sorted from blood. Every receptor here comes from a man aged 18 to 35 in good health. Each CDR3 is given with its conserved first and last residue. The order of the fields is J gene, clone size, V gene, D gene, CDR3 DNA, CDR3 protein. D genes are given only for firm matches. Clone size is not always given. Where it is, it says once, few, many or a class for expanded clones.

>TRBJ2-5|-|TRBV9|-
TGTGCCAGCAGCGTAGGGGGGACTGAAGAGACCCAGTACTTC
CASSVGGTEETQYF
>TRBJ1-6|-|TRBV30|-
TGTGCCTCCGAGCTTGGTTCGAGCACCCTCCACTTT
CASELGSSTLHF
>TRBJ2-1|-|TRBV11-2|TRBD2
TGTGCCAGCAGCTTACAACTAGCGGAAAACAATGAGCAGTTCTTC
CASSLQLAENNEQFF
>TRBJ2-3|-|TRBV11-2|TRBD1
TGTGCCAGCAGCTCCCGGGACAGGGATACAGATACGCAGTATTTT
CASSSRDRDTDTQYF
>TRBJ1-5|-|TRBV7-2|-
TGTGCCAGCAGCTTACCTGGGGGGACTCAGCCCCAGCATTTT
CASSLPGGTQPQHF
>TRBJ2-7|-|TRBV4-1|TRBD1
TGCGCCAGCAGCCCCGGACAGGGGCTCTACGAGCAGTACTTC
CASSPGQGLYEQYF
>TRBJ2-7|once|TRBV7-6|TRBD1
TGTGCCAGCAGCCTGGGACAGCTCGCATCCTACGAGCAGTACTTC
CASSLGQLASYEQYF
>TRBJ2-3|-|TRBV10-1|TRBD2
TGCGCCAGCAGTGAGAGCGGGACCACAGATACGCAGTATTTT
CASSESGTTDTQYF
>TRBJ2-7|-|TRBV19|TRBD2
TGTGCCAGTAGTATAAAACTAGCGGGAGGCGAGCAGTACTTC
CASSIKLAGGEQYF
>TRBJ2-7|-|TRBV9|TRBD1
TGTGCCAGCAGCGTAGCGGGTGGGGGACAGTACGAGCAGTACTTC
CASSVAGGGQYEQYF
>TRBJ2-1|once|TRBV7-9|-
TGTGCCAGCAGCTTAGTGGCACTAGAGCGGCGAGTGCAGTTCTTC
CASSLVALERRVQFF
>TRBJ2-7|-|TRBV2|-
TGTGCCAGCAGTGACCAACTAGGGGTCCAGTCCTACGAGCAGTACTTC
CASSDQLGVQSYEQYF
>TRBJ2-2|-|TRBV4-3|-
TGCGCCAGCAGCCAAGATCAAGGCAGGGTGGACACCGGGGAGCTGTTTTTT
CASSQDQGRVDTGELFF
>TRBJ2-1|-|TRBV9|TRBD2
TGTGCCAGCAGCGCCGGACTAGCCGGTGAGCAGTTCTTC
CASSAGLAGEQFF
>TRBJ2-7|-|TRBV4-1|TRBD2
TGCGCCAGCAGCCAAGGCCTAGCGGGAACAACATACGAGCAGTATTTC
CASSQGLAGTTYEQYF
>TRBJ2-1|-|TRBV18|-
TGTGCCAGCTCACACGGGACTGGTCAAGATGAGCAGTTCTTC
CASSHGTGQDEQFF
>TRBJ2-6|-|TRBV6-1|-
TGTGCCAGCAGTGCGGACAGCTACCCTGGGGCCAACGTCCTGACTTTC
CASSADSYPGANVLTF
>TRBJ2-5|-|TRBV11-2|-
TGTGCCAGCAGCTACGACGGTCGGGAGACCCAGTACTTC
CASSYDGRETQYF
>TRBJ2-7|once|TRBV27|-
TGTGCCAGCAGTATCATTACACCAGGGACTCGCAGCTACGAGCAGTACTTC
CASSIITPGTRSYEQYF
>TRBJ1-4|once|TRBV29-1|-
TGCAGCGCCTTATTGGTATTTAATGAAAAACTGTTTTTT
CSALLVFNEKLFF
>TRBJ2-7|-|TRBV27|-
TGTGCCAGCAGTGCGAACTCCTACGAGCAGTACTTC
CASSANSYEQYF
>TRBJ2-7|-|TRBV7-2|-
TGTGCCAGCAGCTTACTACCGAGCTCCTACGAGCAGTACTTC
CASSLLPSSYEQYF
>TRBJ2-2|-|TRBV30|-
TGTGCCTGGAGTAATGGACAGAACACCGGGGAGCTGTTTTTT
CAWSNGQNTGELFF
>TRBJ1-1|-|TRBV29-1|-
TGCAGCGTTGTCCAGACGAACACTGAAGCTTTCTTT
CSVVQTNTEAFF
>TRBJ2-3|-|TRBV7-2|TRBD2
TGTGCCAGCAGGAATAGCGGGAGGAGGGGAGATACGCAGTATTTT
CASRNSGRRGDTQYF
>TRBJ2-7|-|TRBV27|-
TGTGCCAGCAGTTTCTCCCTTGGGACCCAAAACTACGAGCAGTACTTC
CASSFSLGTQNYEQYF
>TRBJ1-3|-|TRBV5-5|-
TGTGCCCGGGCTGGGGGCCCTGGAAACACCATATATTTT
CARAGGPGNTIYF
>TRBJ1-6|-|TRBV5-6|TRBD1
TGTGCCAGCAGCTTCGAACCGGGACAGGGGTATTCACCCCTCCACTTT
CASSFEPGQGYSPLHF
>TRBJ2-7|-|TRBV30|-
TGTGCCTGGAGTGACGCGGGCGACGAGCAGTACTTC
CAWSDAGDEQYF
>TRBJ2-7|-|TRBV27|TRBD2
TGTGCCAGCCGTAGCGGGGGGGCCTACGAGCAGTACTTC
CASRSGGAYEQYF
>TRBJ2-7|-|TRBV11-2|-
TGTGCCAGCAGCTGGATTTCGGGGACACCAACCTACGAGCAGTACTTC
CASSWISGTPTYEQYF
>TRBJ2-1|-|TRBV11-2|-
TGTGCCAGCAGCTCAGCAAGGGGCAATGAGCAGTTCTTC
CASSSARGNEQFF
>TRBJ2-7|-|TRBV19|-
TGTGCCAGTAGTATTATGGCAGGGGAGGCAATCCACGAGCAGTACTTC
CASSIMAGEAIHEQYF
>TRBJ2-1|-|TRBV30|TRBD2
TGTGCCTGGAGACCGGGACTAGCGGGGGCAGCCTCCTACAATGAGCAGTTCTTC
CAWRPGLAGAASYNEQFF
>TRBJ1-5|-|TRBV6-1|-
TGTGCCAGCAGTGAAGTAAGGTATAGCAATCAGCCCCAGCATTTT
CASSEVRYSNQPQHF
>TRBJ1-2|-|TRBV27|TRBD1
TGTGCCAGTAGACAGGGGGGCGATGGCTACACCTTC
CASRQGGDGYTF
>TRBJ1-2|-|TRBV28|-
TGTGCCAGCAGTTTTGGGATCGCAGCGGGCCTTAACTATGGCTACACCTTC
CASSFGIAAGLNYGYTF
>TRBJ2-1|-|TRBV12-5|TRBD1
TGTGCTAGTGGTTTGGTCTTGGGACAGGGGGCGAACAATGAGCAGTTCTTC
CASGLVLGQGANNEQFF
>TRBJ2-7|-|TRBV10-3|-
TGTGCCATCAGTGAGTCTTTGGAGAGAGCCTACGAGCAGTACTTC
CAISESLERAYEQYF
>TRBJ1-6|few|TRBV28|-
TGTGCCAGCAGTCGGGGGCCACGCTATCTTTCACCCCTCCACTTT
CASSRGPRYLSPLHF
>TRBJ2-3|-|TRBV5-6|-
TGTGCCAGCAGACTGGACACGGGGATTGATACGCAGTATTTT
CASRLDTGIDTQYF
>TRBJ2-7|-|TRBV5-6|-
TGTGCCAGCAGCGGGACGGCAGGATCCTACGAGCAGTACTTC
CASSGTAGSYEQYF
>TRBJ2-7|-|TRBV7-9|-
TGTGCCAGCAGCTTACAGGAAAGCTCCTACGAGCAGTACTTC
CASSLQESSYEQYF
>TRBJ1-1|-|TRBV19|TRBD1
TGTGCCAGTAGTATCGGGTTGTCTGGGACAGCGAAAAACACTGAAGCTTTCTTT
CASSIGLSGTAKNTEAFF
>TRBJ2-1|-|TRBV4-1|-
TGCGCCAGCAGCCAATCTCTCCGTTATGAGCAGTTCTTC
CASSQSLRYEQFF
>TRBJ2-5|-|TRBV7-9|TRBD2
TGTGCCAGCAGCGCGGGGGGACGGGAGACCCAGTACTTC
CASSAGGRETQYF
>TRBJ2-7|-|TRBV10-3|TRBD1
TGTGCCATCAGTGGGGACAGGGACTACGAGCAGTACTTC
CAISGDRDYEQYF